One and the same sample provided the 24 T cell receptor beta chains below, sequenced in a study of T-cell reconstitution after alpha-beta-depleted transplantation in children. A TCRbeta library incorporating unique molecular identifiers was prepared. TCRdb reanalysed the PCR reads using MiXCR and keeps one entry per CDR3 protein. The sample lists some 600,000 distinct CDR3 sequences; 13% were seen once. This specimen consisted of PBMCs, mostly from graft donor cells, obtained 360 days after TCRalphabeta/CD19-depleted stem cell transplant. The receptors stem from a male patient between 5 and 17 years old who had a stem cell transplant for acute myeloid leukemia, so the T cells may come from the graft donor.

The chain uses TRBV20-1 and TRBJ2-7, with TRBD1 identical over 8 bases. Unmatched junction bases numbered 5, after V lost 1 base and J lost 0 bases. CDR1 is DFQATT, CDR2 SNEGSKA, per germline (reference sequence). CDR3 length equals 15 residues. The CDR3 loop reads CSARVSGTGSYEQYF. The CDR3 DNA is TGCAGTGCTAGAGTTTCCGGGACAGGCTCCTACGAGCAGTACTTC.

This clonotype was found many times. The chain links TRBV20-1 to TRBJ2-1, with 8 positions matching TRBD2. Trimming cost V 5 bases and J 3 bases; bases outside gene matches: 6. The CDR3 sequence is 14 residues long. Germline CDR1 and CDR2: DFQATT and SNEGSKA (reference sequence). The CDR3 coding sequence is TGCAGTGCTCCCACTAGCGGAGACTACAATGAGCAGTTCTTC. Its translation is CSAPTSGDYNEQFF.

Written as DNA, the CDR3 is TGCAGTGCCGAGGTGGGACAGGATTGGCTTAACTATGGCTACACCTTC. It specifies CSAEVGQDWLNYGYTF. The chain couples TRBV20-1 to TRBJ1-2; TRBD1 matches at 8 bases. This CDR3 spans 16 amino acids. CDR1 DFQATT and CDR2 SNEGSKA come from the germline V gene (reference sequence). J gave up 1 base and V 6 bases, and 13 bases lay outside the gene matches.

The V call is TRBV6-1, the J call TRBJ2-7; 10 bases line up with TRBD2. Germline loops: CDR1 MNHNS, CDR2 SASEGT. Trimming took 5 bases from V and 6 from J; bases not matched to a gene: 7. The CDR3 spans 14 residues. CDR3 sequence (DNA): TGTGCCAGCAGTAGCGGGAGGGCCGGCAGCGAGCAGTACTTC. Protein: CASSSGRAGSEQYF.

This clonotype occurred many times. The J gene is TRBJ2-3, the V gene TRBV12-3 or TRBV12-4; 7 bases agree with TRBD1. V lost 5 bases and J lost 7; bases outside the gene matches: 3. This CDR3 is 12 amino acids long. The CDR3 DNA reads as TGTGCCAGCAGTCGGGACAGTCATACGCAGTATTTT. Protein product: CASSRDSHTQYF.

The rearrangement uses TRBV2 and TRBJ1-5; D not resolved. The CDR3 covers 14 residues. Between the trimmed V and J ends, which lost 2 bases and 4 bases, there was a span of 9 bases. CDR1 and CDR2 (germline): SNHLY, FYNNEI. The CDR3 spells CASSEMAVNQPQHF. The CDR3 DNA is TGTGCCAGCAGTGAAATGGCAGTTAATCAGCCCCAGCATTTT.

CDR3 coding DNA: TGCAGTGCTCGACCGGGACCCATAGCTAAGCAGTTCTTC. Its protein is CSARPGPIAKQFF. This chain joins TRBV20-1 and TRBJ2-1; D is possibly TRBD1 or TRBD2 (5 bases each). This CDR3 spans 13 amino acids. Germline V gives CDR1 DFQATT, CDR2 SNEGSKA (reference sequence). Between the trimmed V and J ends, which lost 5 bases and 11 bases, there was a span of 19 bases.

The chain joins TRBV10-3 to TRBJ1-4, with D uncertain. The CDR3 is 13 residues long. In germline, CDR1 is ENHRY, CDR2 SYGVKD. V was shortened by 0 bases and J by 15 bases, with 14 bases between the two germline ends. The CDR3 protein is CAISESGEGWVFF. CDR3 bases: TGTGCCATCAGTGAGTCGGGCGAAGGATGGGTGTTTTTT.

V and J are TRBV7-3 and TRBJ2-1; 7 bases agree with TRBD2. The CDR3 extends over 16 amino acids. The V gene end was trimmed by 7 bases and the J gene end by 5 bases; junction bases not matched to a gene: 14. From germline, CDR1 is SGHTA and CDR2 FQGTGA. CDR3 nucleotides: TGTGCCAGCATCCCCTGCGGGAGTGCCGTGGACAATGAGCAGTTCTTC. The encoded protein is CASIPCGSAVDNEQFF. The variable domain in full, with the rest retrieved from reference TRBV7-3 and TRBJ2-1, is GAGVSQTPSNKVTEKGKYVELRCDPISGHTALYWYRQSLGQGPEFLIYFQGTGAADDSGLPNDRFFAVRPEGSVSTLKIQRTERGDSAVYLCASIPCGSAVDNEQFFGPGTRLTVL.

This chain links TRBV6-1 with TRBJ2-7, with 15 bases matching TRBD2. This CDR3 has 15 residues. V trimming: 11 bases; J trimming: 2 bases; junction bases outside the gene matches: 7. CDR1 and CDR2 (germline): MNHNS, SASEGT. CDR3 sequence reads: CASGLAGGIPYEQYF. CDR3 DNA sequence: TGTGCCTCGGGACTAGCGGGAGGAATCCCCTACGAGCAGTACTTC.

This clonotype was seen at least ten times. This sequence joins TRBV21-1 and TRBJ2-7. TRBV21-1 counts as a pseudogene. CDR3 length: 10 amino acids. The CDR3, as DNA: TGTGCCAGCAGCGGACGAGAGCAGTACTTC. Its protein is CASSGREQYF.

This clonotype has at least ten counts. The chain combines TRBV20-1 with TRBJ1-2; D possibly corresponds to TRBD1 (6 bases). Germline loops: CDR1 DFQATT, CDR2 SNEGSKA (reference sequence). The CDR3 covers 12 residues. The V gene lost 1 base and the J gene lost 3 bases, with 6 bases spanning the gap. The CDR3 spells CSARGQDYGYTF. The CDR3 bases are TGCAGTGCTAGAGGACAGGACTATGGCTACACCTTC.

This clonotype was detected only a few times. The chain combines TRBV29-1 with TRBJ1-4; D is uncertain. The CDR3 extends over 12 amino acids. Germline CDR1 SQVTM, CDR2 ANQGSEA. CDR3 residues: CRPQVNNEKLFF. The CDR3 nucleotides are TGCAGACCGCAGGTCAATAATGAAAAACTGTTTTTT.

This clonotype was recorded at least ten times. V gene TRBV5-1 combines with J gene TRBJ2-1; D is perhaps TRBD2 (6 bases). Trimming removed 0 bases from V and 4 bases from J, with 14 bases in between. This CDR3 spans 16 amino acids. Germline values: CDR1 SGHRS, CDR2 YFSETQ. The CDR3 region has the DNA TGCGCCAGCAGCTTGGGAACCCGGGGGACTTACAATGAGCAGTTCTTC. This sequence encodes CASSLGTRGTYNEQFF.

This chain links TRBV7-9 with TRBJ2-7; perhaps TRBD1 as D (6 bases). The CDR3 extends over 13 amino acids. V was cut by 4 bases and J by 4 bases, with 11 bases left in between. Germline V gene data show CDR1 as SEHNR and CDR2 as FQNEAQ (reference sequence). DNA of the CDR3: TGTGCCAGCAGCTACCGGACAGATTACGAGCAGTACTTC. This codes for CASSYRTDYEQYF.

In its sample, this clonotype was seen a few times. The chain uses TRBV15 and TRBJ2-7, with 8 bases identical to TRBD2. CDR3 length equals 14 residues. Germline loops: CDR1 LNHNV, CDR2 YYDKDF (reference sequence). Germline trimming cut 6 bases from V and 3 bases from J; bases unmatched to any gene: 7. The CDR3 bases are TGTGCCACCAGGAGGAGCGGGAGTTTCTACGAGCAGTACTTC. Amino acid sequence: CATRRSGSFYEQYF.

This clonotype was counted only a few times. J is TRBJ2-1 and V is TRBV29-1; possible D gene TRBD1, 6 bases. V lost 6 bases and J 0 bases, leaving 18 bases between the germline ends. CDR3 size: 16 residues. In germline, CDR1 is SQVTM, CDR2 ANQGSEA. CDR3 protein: CSVSGTSKSSYNEQFF. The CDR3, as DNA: TGCAGCGTCTCCGGGACATCTAAGAGCTCCTACAATGAGCAGTTCTTC.

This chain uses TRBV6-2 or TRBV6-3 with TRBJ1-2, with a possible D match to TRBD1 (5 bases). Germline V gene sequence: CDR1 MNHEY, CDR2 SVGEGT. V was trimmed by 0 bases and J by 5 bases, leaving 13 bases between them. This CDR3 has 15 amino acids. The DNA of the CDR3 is TGTGCCAGCAGTTACTCGCTCGGGACGGTGTATGGCTACACCTTC. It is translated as CASSYSLGTVYGYTF.

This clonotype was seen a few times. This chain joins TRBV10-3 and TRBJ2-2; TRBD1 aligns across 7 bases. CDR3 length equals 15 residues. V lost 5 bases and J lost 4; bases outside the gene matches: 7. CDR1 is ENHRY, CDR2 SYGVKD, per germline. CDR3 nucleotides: TGTGCCATCAGTCCGGACAGGCGAAGCACCGGGGAGCTGTTTTTT. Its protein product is CAISPDRRSTGELFF.

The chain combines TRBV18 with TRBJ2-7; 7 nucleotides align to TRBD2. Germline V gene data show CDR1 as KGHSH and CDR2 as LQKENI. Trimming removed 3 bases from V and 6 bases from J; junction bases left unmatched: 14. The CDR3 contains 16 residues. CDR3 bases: TGTGCCAGCTCACCCGACGCTGCGGGAGTACGTAGCGAGCAGTACTTC. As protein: CASSPDAAGVRSEQYF.

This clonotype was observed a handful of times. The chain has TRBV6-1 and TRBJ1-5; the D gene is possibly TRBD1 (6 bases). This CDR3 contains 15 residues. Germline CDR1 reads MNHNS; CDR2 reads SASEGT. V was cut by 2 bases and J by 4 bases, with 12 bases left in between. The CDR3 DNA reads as TGTGCCAGCAGTGAAATAGTGCAGGGGAATCAGCCCCAGCATTTT. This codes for CASSEIVQGNQPQHF.

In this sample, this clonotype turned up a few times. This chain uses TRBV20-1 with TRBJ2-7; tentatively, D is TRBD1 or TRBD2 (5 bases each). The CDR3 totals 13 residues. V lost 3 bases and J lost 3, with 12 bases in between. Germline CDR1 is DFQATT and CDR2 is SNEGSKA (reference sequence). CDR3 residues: CSARPGTLYEQYF. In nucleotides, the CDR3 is TGCAGTGCTAGGCCCGGGACCCTCTACGAGCAGTACTTC.

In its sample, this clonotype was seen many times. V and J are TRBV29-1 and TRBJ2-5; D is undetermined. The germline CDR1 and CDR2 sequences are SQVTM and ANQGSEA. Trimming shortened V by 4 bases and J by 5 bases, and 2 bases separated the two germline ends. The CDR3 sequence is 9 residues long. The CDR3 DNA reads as TGCAGCGTTGTGGAGACCCAGTACTTC. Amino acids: CSVVETQYF.

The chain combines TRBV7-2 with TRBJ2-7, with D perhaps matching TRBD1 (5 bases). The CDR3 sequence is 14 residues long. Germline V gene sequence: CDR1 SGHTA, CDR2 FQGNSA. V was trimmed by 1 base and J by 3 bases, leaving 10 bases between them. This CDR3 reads CASSLVPGNYEQYF. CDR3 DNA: TGTGCCAGCAGCTTAGTCCCAGGGAACTACGAGCAGTACTTC.